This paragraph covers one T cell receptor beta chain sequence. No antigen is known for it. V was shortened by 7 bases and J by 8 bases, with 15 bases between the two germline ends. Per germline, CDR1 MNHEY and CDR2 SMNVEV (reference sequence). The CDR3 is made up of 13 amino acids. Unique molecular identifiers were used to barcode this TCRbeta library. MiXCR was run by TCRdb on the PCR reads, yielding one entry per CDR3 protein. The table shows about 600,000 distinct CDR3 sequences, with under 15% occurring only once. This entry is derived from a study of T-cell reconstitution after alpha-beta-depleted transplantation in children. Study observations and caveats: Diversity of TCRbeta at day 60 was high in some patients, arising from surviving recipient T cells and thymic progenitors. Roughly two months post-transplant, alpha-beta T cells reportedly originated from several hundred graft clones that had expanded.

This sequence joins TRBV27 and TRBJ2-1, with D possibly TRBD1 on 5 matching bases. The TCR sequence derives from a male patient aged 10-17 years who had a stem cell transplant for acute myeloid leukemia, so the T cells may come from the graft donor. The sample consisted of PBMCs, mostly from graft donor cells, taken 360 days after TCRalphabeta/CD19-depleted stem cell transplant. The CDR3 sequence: CASKEDPRDEQFF. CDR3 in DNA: TGTGCCAGCAAAGAGGACCCCAGGGATGAGCAGTTCTTC.